This T cell receptor beta chain was recorded in a study of response to subunit inactivated influenza vaccine. A single record per CDR3 protein comes from TCRdb applying MiXCR to the RT-PCR reads. The repertoire has 600,000 to 850,000 distinct CDR3 sequences, roughly 15% of them found once; the top ten carry 7.5% to 8%. The table lists this clonotype with many counts. The CDR3 has 10 residues. Germline lookup yields CDR1 DFQATT and CDR2 SNEGSKA (reference sequence). V lost 7 bases and J lost 11, with 14 bases in between. This specimen was PBMCs from blood, taken 14 to 15 days before vaccination. The TCR was taken from a man aged 45 to 65 who received an inactivated influenza vaccine. The V call is TRBV20-1, the J call TRBJ1-1, with D perhaps TRBD1 (5 bases). The CDR3 protein is CSVRRDRAFF. The CDR3 DNA reads as TGCAGTGTCCGTCGGGACCGGGCTTTCTTT.